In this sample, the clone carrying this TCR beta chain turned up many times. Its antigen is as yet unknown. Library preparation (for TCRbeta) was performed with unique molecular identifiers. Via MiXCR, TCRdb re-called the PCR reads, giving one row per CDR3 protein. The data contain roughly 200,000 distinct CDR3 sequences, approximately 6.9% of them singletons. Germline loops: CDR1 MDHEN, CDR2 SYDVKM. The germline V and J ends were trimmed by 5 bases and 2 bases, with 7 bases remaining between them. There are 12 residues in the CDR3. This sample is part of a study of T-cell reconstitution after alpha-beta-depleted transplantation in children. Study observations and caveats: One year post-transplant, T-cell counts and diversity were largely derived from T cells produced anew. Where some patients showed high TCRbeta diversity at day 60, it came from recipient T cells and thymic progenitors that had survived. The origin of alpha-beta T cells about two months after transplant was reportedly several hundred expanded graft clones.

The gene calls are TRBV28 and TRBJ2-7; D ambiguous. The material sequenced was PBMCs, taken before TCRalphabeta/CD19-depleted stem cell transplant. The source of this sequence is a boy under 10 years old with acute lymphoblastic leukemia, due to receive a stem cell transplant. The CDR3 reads CASSVPTYEQYF. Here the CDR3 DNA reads TGTGCCAGCAGTGTCCCTACCTACGAGCAGTACTTC.